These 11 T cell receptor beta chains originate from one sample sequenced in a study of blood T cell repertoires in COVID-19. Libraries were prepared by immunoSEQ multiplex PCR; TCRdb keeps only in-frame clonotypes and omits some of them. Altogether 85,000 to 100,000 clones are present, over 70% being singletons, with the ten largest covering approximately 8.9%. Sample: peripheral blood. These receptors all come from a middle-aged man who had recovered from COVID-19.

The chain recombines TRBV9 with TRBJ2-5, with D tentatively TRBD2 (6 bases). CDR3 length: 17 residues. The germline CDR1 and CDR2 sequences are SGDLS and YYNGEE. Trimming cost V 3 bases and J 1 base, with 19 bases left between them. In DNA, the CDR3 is TGTGCCAGCAGCGCCCCTTGGGGGGACCGCTCCCAAGAGACCCAGTACTTC. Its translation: CASSAPWGDRSQETQYF.

The CDR3 DNA reads TGTGCCAGCAGCGTGAGCGGCTCCAAAAACATTCAGTACTTC. This sequence encodes CASSVSGSKNIQYF. The rearrangement uses TRBV9 and TRBJ2-4; D possibly corresponds to TRBD2 (5 bases). The V and J ends lost 2 bases and 2 bases respectively, with 8 bases between them. The CDR3 loop spans 14 amino acids. Germline loops: CDR1 SGDLS, CDR2 YYNGEE.

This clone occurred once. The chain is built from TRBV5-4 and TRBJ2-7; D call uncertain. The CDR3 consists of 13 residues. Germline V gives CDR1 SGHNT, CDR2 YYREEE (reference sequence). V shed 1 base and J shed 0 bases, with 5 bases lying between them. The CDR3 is CASSLFGSYEQYF. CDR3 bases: TGTGCCAGCAGCTTGTTCGGCTCCTACGAGCAGTACTTC.

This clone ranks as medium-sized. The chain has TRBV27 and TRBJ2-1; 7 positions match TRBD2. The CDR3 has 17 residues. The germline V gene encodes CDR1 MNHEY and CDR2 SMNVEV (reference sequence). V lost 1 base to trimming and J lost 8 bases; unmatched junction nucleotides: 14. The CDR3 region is CASSLWSPAGVTDEQFF. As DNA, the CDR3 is TGTGCCAGCAGTTTATGGTCCCCGGCGGGGGTGACGGATGAGCAGTTCTTC.

CDR3 sequence reads: CASSSQGLGFTF. Here the CDR3 DNA reads TGTGCCAGCAGCTCACAGGGGCTAGGGTTTACCTTC. This chain uses TRBV3-1 (or the pseudogene TRBV3-2) with TRBJ1-2; 7 nucleotides line up with TRBD1. V shed 5 bases and J 14 bases; nucleotides not matched to a gene: 11. The CDR3 contains 12 residues. Looked up from germline, CDR1 is LGHDT and CDR2 is YNNKEL (reference sequence).

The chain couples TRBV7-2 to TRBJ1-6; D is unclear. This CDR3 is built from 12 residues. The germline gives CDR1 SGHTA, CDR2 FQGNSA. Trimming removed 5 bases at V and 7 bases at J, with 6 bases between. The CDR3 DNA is TGTGCCAGCAGCCACAACAATTCACCCCTCCACTTT. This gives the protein CASSHNNSPLHF.

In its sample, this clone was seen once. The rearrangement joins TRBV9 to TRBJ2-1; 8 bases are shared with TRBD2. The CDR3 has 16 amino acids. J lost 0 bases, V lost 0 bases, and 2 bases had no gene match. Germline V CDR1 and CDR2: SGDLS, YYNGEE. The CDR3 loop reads CASSVAGRASYNEQFF. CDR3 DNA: TGTGCCAGCAGCGTAGCCGGGAGGGCCTCCTACAATGAGCAGTTCTTC.

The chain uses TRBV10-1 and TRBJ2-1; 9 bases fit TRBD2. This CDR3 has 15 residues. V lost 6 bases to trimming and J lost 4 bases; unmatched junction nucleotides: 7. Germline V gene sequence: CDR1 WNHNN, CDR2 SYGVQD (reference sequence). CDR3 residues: CASRAQREEYNEQFF. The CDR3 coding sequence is TGCGCCAGCAGGGCCCAGCGGGAGGAGTACAATGAGCAGTTCTTC.

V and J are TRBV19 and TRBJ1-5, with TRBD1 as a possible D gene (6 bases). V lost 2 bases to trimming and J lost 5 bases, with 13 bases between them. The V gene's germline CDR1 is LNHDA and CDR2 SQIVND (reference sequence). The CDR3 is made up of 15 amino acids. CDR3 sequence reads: CASSINREGDQPQHF. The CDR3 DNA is TGTGCCAGTAGTATAAACAGGGAGGGGGATCAGCCCCAGCATTTT.

CDR3 in amino acids: CASSLKGGTEAFF. CDR3 sequence (DNA): TGTGCCAGCAGTTTAAAAGGAGGCACTGAAGCTTTCTTT. This rearrangement joins TRBV27 to TRBJ1-1; D ambiguous. This CDR3 has 13 amino acids. Germline V lookup: CDR1 MNHEY, CDR2 SMNVEV (reference sequence). Trimming left V 2 bases short and J 4 bases short, with 8 bases between.

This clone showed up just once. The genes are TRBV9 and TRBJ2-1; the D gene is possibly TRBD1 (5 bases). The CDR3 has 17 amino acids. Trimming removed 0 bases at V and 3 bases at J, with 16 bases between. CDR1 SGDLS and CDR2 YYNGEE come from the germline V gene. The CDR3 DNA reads TGTGCCAGCAGCGTAGATTGGTCTGGGGCTAGCTACAATGAGCAGTTCTTC. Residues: CASSVDWSGASYNEQFF.